The clone carrying this T cell receptor beta chain was seen at least ten times. The antigen is undetermined. With 6 bases removed from V and 5 bases from J, the gap between germline ends came to 11 bases. CDR1 is SEHNR, CDR2 FQNEAQ, per germline (reference sequence). The CDR3 totals 12 residues. This sample was taken from a study of early T cells in non-severe SARS-CoV-2 infection. Study-wide context: Sequencing used unsorted whole-blood bulk RNA, so chains lack pairing.

General study results and limits: In VDJdb matching, anti-spike CD8 responses were favored while private and CD4 specificities went missing.

MiXCR, run by TCRdb on the 5' RACE reads, gives a single entry per CDR3 protein. Of about 48,000 distinct CDR3 sequences listed, roughly 5.3% are singletons. The material sequenced was whole blood. The chain uses TRBV7-9 and TRBJ2-7, with D possibly matching TRBD1 (6 bases). This sequence was found in an adult who was a healthcare worker with PCR-confirmed SARS-CoV-2 infection or an uninfected control (not recorded which). The CDR3 nucleotides are TGTGCCAGCAGGCCTACAGGGAACGAGCAGTACTTC. This codes for CASRPTGNEQYF.